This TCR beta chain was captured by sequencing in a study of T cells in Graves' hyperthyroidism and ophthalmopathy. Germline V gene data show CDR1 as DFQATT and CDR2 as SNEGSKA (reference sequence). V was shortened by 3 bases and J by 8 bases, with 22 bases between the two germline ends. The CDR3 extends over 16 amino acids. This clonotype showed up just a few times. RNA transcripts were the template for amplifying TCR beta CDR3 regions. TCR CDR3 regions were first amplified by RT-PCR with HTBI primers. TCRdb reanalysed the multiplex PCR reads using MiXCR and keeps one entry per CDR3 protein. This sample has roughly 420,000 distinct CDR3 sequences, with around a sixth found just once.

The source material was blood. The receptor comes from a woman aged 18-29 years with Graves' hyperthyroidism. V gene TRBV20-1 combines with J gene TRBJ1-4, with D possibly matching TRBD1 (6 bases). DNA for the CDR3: TGCAGTGCTAGGGGTGTGCAAAGGGGGGCCGGGGAAAAACTGTTTTTT. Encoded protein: CSARGVQRGAGEKLFF.